Each of the 3 T cell receptor beta chains below was sequenced from the same sample in a study of shared clonotypes between healthy human individuals (dated by TCRdb to 2019 to 2021). For the CD8 naive samples, CD45RO-negative cells were positively selected for CCR7, yielding a CD45RA+CCR7+ population from which TemRA cells were excluded. The library was produced with the immunoSEQ multiplex PCR assay. TCRdb took over this immuneACCESS table, retaining in-frame rearrangements with V and J assigned. Such tables are incomplete; in checked studies, under half of the missing clones stem from an unresolved V gene, and the remainder is unexplained. Counted in this sample were about 2.2 million clones; more than 85% of them appeared once. The ten top clones hold roughly 1.8% of the sample. The sequencing sample was made of naive CD8+ T cells from PBMCs. The sample's cell subset or site label, decoded: CD45RA+CCR7+. All receptors derive from a man younger than 30 in good health. Some clones in this sample may be carry-over from other donors' samples.

The chain joins TRBV9 to TRBJ2-7; D is uncertain. Germline values: CDR1 SGDLS, CDR2 YYNGEE. V gave up 0 bases and J gave up 0 bases, with 7 bases separating them. The CDR3 runs 14 residues. Here the CDR3 DNA reads TGTGCCAGCAGCGTAGCACAATACTCCTACGAGCAGTACTTC. Translating gives CASSVAQYSYEQYF.

The rearrangement uses TRBV27 and TRBJ1-3, with TRBD1 as a possible D gene (6 bases). Trimming cost V 3 bases and J 3 bases, with 21 bases left between them. The germline CDR1 and CDR2 sequences are MNHEY and SMNVEV (reference sequence). The CDR3 runs to 18 residues. The CDR3 loop reads CASSLQPPGAAGGNTIYF. Here the CDR3 DNA reads TGTGCCAGCAGTTTGCAACCCCCAGGGGCCGCCGGTGGAAACACCATATATTTT.

CDR3: CASSIKDGPAEAFF. The CDR3 DNA is TGTGCCAGCAGTATAAAGGACGGACCGGCTGAAGCTTTCTTT. The chain combines TRBV6-5 with TRBJ1-1, with D uncertain. CDR1 is MNHEY, CDR2 SVGAGI, per germline. The V end was cut by 5 bases, the J end by 6 bases, with 16 bases between. The CDR3 has 14 amino acids.